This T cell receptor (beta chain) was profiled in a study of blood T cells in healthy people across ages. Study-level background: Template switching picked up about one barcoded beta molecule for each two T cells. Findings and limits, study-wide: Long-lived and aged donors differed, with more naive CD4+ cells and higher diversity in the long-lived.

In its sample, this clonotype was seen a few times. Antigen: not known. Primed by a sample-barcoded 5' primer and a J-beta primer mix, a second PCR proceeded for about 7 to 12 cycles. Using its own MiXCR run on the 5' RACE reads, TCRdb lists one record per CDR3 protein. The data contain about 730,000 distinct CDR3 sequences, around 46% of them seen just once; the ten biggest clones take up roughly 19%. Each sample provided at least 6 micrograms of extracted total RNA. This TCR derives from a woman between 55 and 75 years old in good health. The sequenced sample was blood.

CDR3 nucleotides: TGTGCCAGCACCCTCAAGGCTAACTATGGCTACACCTTC. Translation: CASTLKANYGYTF. This chain connects TRBV2 to TRBJ1-2; D not certain. The CDR3 is 13 residues long. The V and J ends lost 7 bases and 0 bases respectively, with 9 bases between them. CDR1 SNHLY and CDR2 FYNNEI come from the germline V gene.